This passage covers 14 T cell receptor beta chains from one sample sequenced in a study of blood T cell repertoires in COVID-19. TCRdb keeps only in-frame clones here, not all; method: immunoSEQ multiplex PCR. Altogether roughly 9,000 clones are present, approximately 88% being singletons, with the ten largest covering roughly a tenth. The sample comprised peripheral blood. The receptors derive from a human donor in a cohort sampled during active COVID-19.

The chain has TRBV10-3 and TRBJ1-6, with 9 bases fitting TRBD1. This CDR3 is built from 14 residues. With V trimmed by 11 bases and J by 8 bases, 10 bases remained unmatched. CDR1 ENHRY and CDR2 SYGVKD come from the germline V gene. CDR3 coding DNA: TGTGCCGCCCAGACAGGGGGAAAGCATTCACCCCTCCACTTT. It codes for CAAQTGGKHSPLHF.

The CDR3 sequence: CAIRTSGYEQYF. The CDR3 nucleotides read TGTGCCATCAGGACTAGCGGATACGAGCAGTACTTC. The rearrangement joins TRBV10-3 to TRBJ2-7, with 9 bases lining up with TRBD2. CDR3 length: 12 residues. CDR1 is ENHRY and CDR2 is SYGVKD in the germline V gene. Unmatched junction bases numbered 1, after V lost 6 bases and J lost 4 bases.

CDR3 amino acids: CASSLDGTPNGYTF. CDR3 in DNA: TGTGCCAGCAGCTTAGACGGGACACCGAATGGCTACACCTTC. The chain employs TRBV7-6 and TRBJ1-2, with D perhaps TRBD1 (6 bases). The germline CDR1 and CDR2 sequences are SGHVS and FNYEAQ. The V end lost 1 base, the J end lost 6 bases, and 12 bases lay between the germline ends. The CDR3 spans 14 residues. The variable domain in full, completed from reference TRBV7-6 and TRBJ1-2, reads GAGVSQSPRYKVTKRGQDVALRCDPISGHVSLYWYRQALGQGPEFLTYFNYEAQQDKSGLPNDRFSAERPEGSISTLTIQRTEQRDSAMYRCASSLDGTPNGYTFGSGTRLTVV.

The J gene is TRBJ2-1, the V gene TRBV11-1; 14 bases match TRBD2. J lost 4 bases, V lost 5 bases, and 4 bases had no gene match. The CDR3 extends over 16 amino acids. Per germline, CDR1 SGHAT and CDR2 FQDESV (reference sequence). CDR3 sequence reads: CASSETSGRVYNEQFF. In nucleotides, the CDR3 is TGTGCCAGCAGCGAGACTAGCGGGAGGGTGTACAATGAGCAGTTCTTC.

J is TRBJ2-3 and V is TRBV7-9, with TRBD2 identical over 15 bases. Germline V gene data show CDR1 as SEHNR and CDR2 as FQNEAQ (reference sequence). After removal of 5 bases from V and 5 bases from J, the junction contained 5 bases not matched to a gene. The CDR3 loop spans 16 amino acids. As DNA, the CDR3 is TGTGCCAGCAGCAAATCGGGACTAGCGGGAGGAGATACGCAGTATTTT. It encodes CASSKSGLAGGDTQYF.

V is TRBV2 and J is TRBJ1-5; D is unresolved. This CDR3 has 15 amino acids. V lost 2 bases, J lost 3 bases, and 11 bases lay in between. From germline, CDR1 is SNHLY and CDR2 FYNNEI. Here the CDR3 reads CASSEWSRNNQPQHF. In DNA form, the CDR3 reads TGTGCCAGCAGTGAATGGTCCAGAAACAATCAGCCCCAGCATTTT.

The chain recombines TRBV24-1 with TRBJ1-2; D uncertain. Trimming removed 5 bases at V and 8 bases at J, with 11 bases between. Per germline, CDR1 KGHDR and CDR2 SFDVKD. The CDR3 extends over 12 amino acids. The CDR3 reads CATSGGRGGYTF. As DNA, the CDR3 is TGTGCCACCAGTGGAGGGAGAGGAGGCTACACCTTC.

The V and J genes are TRBV6-5 and TRBJ1-5; D may be TRBD1 (5 bases). The V and J ends lost 8 bases and 8 bases respectively, with 13 bases between them. The germline gives CDR1 MNHEY, CDR2 SVGAGI. This CDR3 has 12 amino acids. The CDR3 spells CASGQGGKPQHF. The CDR3 nucleotides are TGTGCCAGCGGGCAGGGAGGGAAGCCCCAGCATTTT.

The chain employs TRBV27 and TRBJ1-2, with D maybe TRBD1 (5 bases). Between the trimmed V and J ends, which lost 8 bases and 6 bases, there was a span of 10 bases. Germline V CDR1 and CDR2: MNHEY, SMNVEV (reference sequence). This CDR3 region has 11 residues. CDR3 in DNA: TGTGCCAGCGGGGGGACGGATGGCTACACCTTC. It specifies CASGGTDGYTF.

The genes are TRBV6-6 and TRBJ2-7; maybe TRBD1 (5 bases). The CDR3 totals 14 residues. The V gene's germline CDR1 is MNHNY and CDR2 SVGAGI (reference sequence). Trimming left V 2 bases short and J 2 bases short, with 10 bases between. The CDR3 loop reads CASSYLQGPYEQYF. Here the CDR3 DNA reads TGTGCCAGCAGTTACCTTCAGGGCCCCTACGAGCAGTACTTC.

V usage is TRBV5-1 and J usage is TRBJ2-3; unclear D gene. The CDR3 loop spans 14 amino acids. The V gene's germline CDR1 is SGHRS and CDR2 YFSETQ. V shed 0 bases and J shed 2 bases, with 7 bases lying between them. The CDR3 loop is CASSLGTNTDTQYF. The CDR3 DNA reads TGCGCCAGCAGCTTGGGTACAAACACAGATACGCAGTATTTT.

This clone has only one observation. This rearrangement joins TRBV6-5 to TRBJ2-7; D gene unclear. V dropped 7 bases and J dropped 0 bases, with 7 bases sitting between them. CDR3 length equals 12 residues. CDR1 and CDR2 (germline): MNHEY, SVGAGI. The CDR3 nucleotides are TGTGCCAGCACCGGTACCTCCTACGAGCAGTACTTC. Residues: CASTGTSYEQYF.

The rearrangement links TRBV5-1 to TRBJ2-1, with 8 bases fitting TRBD2. The trim removed 3 bases at V and 0 bases at J, leaving 5 bases unmatched. In germline, CDR1 is SGHRS, CDR2 YFSETQ. This CDR3 has 16 amino acids. This CDR3 is CASSSLAGISYNEQFF. The CDR3 nucleotides are TGCGCCAGCAGCTCATTAGCGGGAATCTCCTACAATGAGCAGTTCTTC. Full variable domain (remainder filled in from reference TRBV5-1 and TRBJ2-1): KAGVTQTPRYLIKTRGQQVTLSCSPISGHRSVSWYQQTPGQGLQFLFEYFSETQRNKGNFPGRFSGRQFSNSRSEMNVSTLELGDSALYLCASSSLAGISYNEQFFGPGTRLTVL.

The chain is built from TRBV24-1 and TRBJ2-1, with a possible D match to TRBD1 (6 bases). The V end was cut by 3 bases, the J end by 1 base, with 9 bases between. This CDR3 contains 15 residues. From germline, CDR1 is KGHDR and CDR2 SFDVKD. CDR3 residues: CATSDTGTSYNEQFF. CDR3 DNA: TGTGCCACCAGTGATACTGGGACATCCTACAATGAGCAGTTCTTC.